This T cell receptor beta chain was sequenced for a study of T cells expressing NK-cell markers. The CDR3 runs 13 residues. With the 5' RACE reads reprocessed, TCRdb shows one record per CDR3 protein and no DNA. The listing records 250,000 or so distinct CDR3 sequences. The chain carries TRBV12-3 or TRBV12-4 and TRBJ2-3; TCRdb's D call, TRBD1, is unchecked because there is no DNA. Sequenced input: blood T cells: a sorted CD56 or NKG2C T cell subset, CD4+ or CD8+ T cells, or bulk PBMC T cells (not recorded which). The source is a woman between 18 and 75 years old in good health. The CDR3 spells CASKWGTLNTQYF.